A single sample gave rise to the 30 T cell receptor beta chains below, sequenced in a study of blood T cell repertoires in COVID-19. Clones were sequenced by immunoSEQ multiplex PCR, and TCRdb holds only the in-frame ones, with some missing. Of about 260,000 clones in the sample, 88% were seen once. The sample was peripheral blood. The receptors derive from a woman aged 70-85 years with COVID-19, enrolled during active disease.

About this clone itself: This specimen includes other DNA sequences encoding the same CDR3. The genes are TRBV5-1 and TRBJ1-1; 11 bases agree with TRBD1. The CDR3 length is 14 residues. Germline V gene sequence: CDR1 SGHRS, CDR2 YFSETQ. After removal of 5 bases from V and 5 bases from J, the junction contained 5 bases not matched to a gene. The chain's CDR3 is CASSSGTGGTEAFF. CDR3 DNA sequence: TGCGCCAGCAGTTCCGGGACAGGGGGGACTGAAGCTTTCTTT.

This clone was recorded a few times. The chain recombines TRBV7-2 with TRBJ2-7, with 8 bases that match TRBD1. Trimming cost V 5 bases and J 4 bases; bases outside gene matches: 13. CDR3 size: 16 residues. Germline V gene lookup returns CDR1 SGHTA and CDR2 FQGNSA. CDR3 residues: CASSPYGQGLAYEQYF. The DNA of the CDR3 is TGTGCCAGCAGCCCTTACGGACAGGGTTTAGCTTACGAGCAGTACTTC.

V is TRBV30 and J is TRBJ1-1, with 8 positions matching TRBD1. This CDR3 is built from 13 residues. After removal of 3 bases from V and 7 bases from J, the junction contained 7 bases not matched to a gene. Germline-derived CDR1 and CDR2 are GTSNPN and SVGIG (reference sequence). CDR3 sequence: CAWSQGAGDEAFF. The DNA for the CDR3 is TGTGCCTGGAGCCAGGGGGCCGGGGATGAAGCTTTCTTT.

This chain joins TRBV19 and TRBJ2-7; the match to TRBD2 covers 13 bases. With 11 bases clipped from V and 7 bases from J, the junction kept 11 bases outside the gene matches. This CDR3 contains 14 residues. Germline CDR1 LNHDA, CDR2 SQIVND (reference sequence). This CDR3 reads CAGSGTSGIGEQYF. The CDR3 nucleotides are TGTGCCGGCTCCGGGACTAGCGGGATAGGAGAGCAGTACTTC. Full variable domain (missing parts from reference TRBV19 and TRBJ2-7): DGGITQSPKYLFRKEGQNVTLSCEQNLNHDAMYWYRQDPGQGLRLIYYSQIVNDFQKGDIAEGYSVSREKKESFPLTVTSAQKNPTAFYLCAGSGTSGIGEQYFGPGTRLTVT.

As concerns this clone: At one end, the junction sequence differs from germline, possibly due to a read error. This chain uses TRBV6-5 with TRBJ2-7; 7 bases line up with TRBD1. The CDR3 loop spans 11 amino acids. In germline, CDR1 is MNHEY, CDR2 SVGAGI. In DNA form, the CDR3 reads TGTGCCAGCAGTAACGACAGGGAATCGGGCTTC. This translates into CASSNDRESGF.

The chain is built from TRBV24-1 and TRBJ1-2, with 7 bases identical to TRBD1. The CDR3 is 13 residues long. Trimming at V came to 4 bases and at J to 6 bases, leaving 4 bases not matched to a gene. In germline, CDR1 is KGHDR, CDR2 SFDVKD. The CDR3 is CATSEGTENGYTF. As DNA, the CDR3 is TGTGCCACCAGTGAAGGGACAGAAAATGGCTACACCTTC.

The rearrangement joins TRBV5-1 to TRBJ2-2; D ambiguous. V lost 6 bases and J 5 bases, leaving 17 bases between the germline ends. The CDR3 has 15 amino acids. Germline V gives CDR1 SGHRS, CDR2 YFSETQ. The CDR3 sequence is CASTPRGYTTGELFF. The CDR3 nucleotides are TGCGCCAGCACGCCCCGAGGCTACACTACCGGGGAGCTGTTTTTT.

To note about this clone: One junction end disagrees with the germline gene, perhaps due to a read error. This CDR3 is also generated by other DNA sequences in the sample. The V and J genes are TRBV7-7 and TRBJ2-5; 9 nucleotides line up with TRBD2. The CDR3 consists of 15 residues. In germline, CDR1 is SSHAT, CDR2 FNYEAQ (reference sequence). CDR3 in amino acids: CASSSLAGHQETQYF. The CDR3 nucleotides read TGTGCTAGCAGCTCCCTAGCGGGGCACCAAGAGACCCAGTACTTC.

V usage is TRBV7-3 and J usage is TRBJ2-7, with 11 bases aligning to TRBD2. The length of the CDR3 is 15 residues. V dropped 5 bases and J dropped 7; count of bases not matched to a gene: 10. Germline CDR1 reads SGHTA; CDR2 reads FQGTGA. The CDR3: CASSPTGLAVGEQYF. The CDR3 DNA reads TGTGCCAGCAGCCCAACGGGACTAGCGGTTGGTGAGCAGTACTTC.

This rearrangement joins TRBV19 to TRBJ2-4; D perhaps matches TRBD1 (6 bases). This CDR3 is 17 amino acids long. Per germline, CDR1 LNHDA and CDR2 SQIVND (reference sequence). Trimming cost V 5 bases and J 0 bases, with 17 bases left between them. This CDR3 reads CASSRGTGLLAKNIQYF. The CDR3 DNA is TGTGCCAGTAGTCGGGGAACAGGGCTACTAGCCAAAAACATTCAGTACTTC.

The chain joins TRBV7-9 to TRBJ2-2; TRBD2 agrees at 9 bases. The CDR3 contains 17 residues. Unmatched junction bases numbered 9, after V lost 1 base and J lost 6 bases. Germline V lookup: CDR1 SEHNR, CDR2 FQNEAQ (reference sequence). The DNA of the CDR3 is TGTGCCAGCAGCTTAGTGATTGGGACTAGCTATCCCGGGGAGCTGTTTTTT. Amino acids: CASSLVIGTSYPGELFF.

The J gene is TRBJ1-2, the V gene TRBV6-6; D call uncertain. This CDR3 region has 13 residues. Germline CDR1 MNHNY, CDR2 SVGAGI (reference sequence). V lost 7 bases, J lost 0 bases, and 9 bases lay in between. In DNA, the CDR3 is TGTGCCAGCAACAGAGTCGCTAACTATGGCTACACCTTC. The encoded protein is CASNRVANYGYTF.

This clone has just one count. The V call is TRBV5-1, the J call TRBJ2-3; TRBD2 matches 14 bases. CDR1 and CDR2 from the germline V gene are SGHRS and YFSETQ. CDR3 length: 17 residues. After removal of 4 bases from V and 2 bases from J, the junction contained 6 bases not matched to a gene. DNA of the CDR3: TGCGCCAGCAGCCAGGGGACTAGCGGGAGCCCCACAGATACGCAGTATTTT. Protein: CASSQGTSGSPTDTQYF. Based on the CDR3 plus reference TRBV5-1 and TRBJ2-3, the full variable domain is KAGVTQTPRYLIKTRGQQVTLSCSPISGHRSVSWYQQTPGQGLQFLFEYFSETQRNKGNFPGRFSGRQFSNSRSEMNVSTLELGDSALYLCASSQGTSGSPTDTQYFGPGTRLTVL.

The CDR3 loop is CASSFQGGSPLHF. The CDR3 nucleotides are TGTGCCAGCAGCTTCCAAGGAGGTTCACCCCTCCACTTT. V usage is TRBV7-9 and J usage is TRBJ1-6; D remains ambiguous. The V end lost 3 bases, the J end lost 9 bases, and 9 bases lay between the germline ends. Germline V gives CDR1 SEHNR, CDR2 FQNEAQ (reference sequence). The CDR3 spans 13 residues.

The chain recombines TRBV19 with TRBJ2-3, with 7 bases that match TRBD1. CDR1 is LNHDA and CDR2 is SQIVND in the germline V gene (reference sequence). J gave up 5 bases and V 8 bases, and 10 bases lay outside the gene matches. This CDR3 contains 14 residues. The CDR3 nucleotides are TGTGCCAGTGCCGAGACAGGGCGTGTAGATACGCAGTATTTT. Protein product: CASAETGRVDTQYF.

V gene TRBV25-1 combines with J gene TRBJ1-6, with D hard to call. CDR3 length: 15 amino acids. Trimming cost V 0 bases and J 7 bases, with 10 bases left between them. Germline V CDR1 and CDR2: MGHDK, SYGVNS. CDR3 region: CASSEYLGRNSPLHF. CDR3 DNA sequence: TGTGCCAGCAGTGAATATCTTGGGAGGAATTCACCCCTCCACTTT.

This clone is a singleton in its sample. CDR3 sequence reads: CASSLVQGEDYEQYF. CDR3 in DNA: TGTGCCAGCAGCTTAGTGCAGGGGGAGGACTACGAGCAGTACTTC. The gene calls are TRBV7-9 and TRBJ2-7, with D possibly matching TRBD1 (7 bases). Trimming stripped 1 base from V and 3 bases from J, with 13 bases between. The CDR3 runs to 15 residues. CDR1 and CDR2 from the germline V gene are SEHNR and FQNEAQ (reference sequence).

The chain combines TRBV5-4 with TRBJ1-2, with a weak D call TRBD1 (5 bases). Germline V gives CDR1 SGHNT, CDR2 YYREEE (reference sequence). The V and J ends lost 3 bases and 5 bases respectively, with 8 bases between them. The CDR3 contains 12 residues. The CDR3 loop reads CASSWDLYGYTF. CDR3 DNA: TGTGCCAGCAGCTGGGACTTATATGGCTACACCTTC.

This clone came up once. The genes are TRBV28 and TRBJ1-1; tentative D call: TRBD1 (6 bases). The V and J ends lost 7 bases and 3 bases respectively, with 15 bases between them. The CDR3 length is 14 residues. The germline V gene encodes CDR1 MDHEN and CDR2 SYDVKM. The CDR3 is CASTIGGGHTEAFF. The CDR3 nucleotides read TGTGCCAGCACCATAGGGGGGGGCCACACTGAAGCTTTCTTT.

V is TRBV21-1 and J is TRBJ2-5; TRBD1, the table's D call, lacks a check against the DNA. TRBV21-1 is a pseudogene locus. The CDR3 spans 21 residues. CDR3 protein: CASPGGDRGCISPFGPETQYF. The CDR3 DNA reads as TGTGCCAGCCCAGGGGGGGACAGGGGGTGTATTTCCCCATTTGGGCCGGAGACCCAGTACTTC.

The V gene is TRBV4-1, the J gene TRBJ1-1; D uncertain. V lost 5 bases and J lost 1, with 5 bases in between. The germline V gene has CDR1 MGHRA and CDR2 YSYEKL. The CDR3 contains 12 residues. The CDR3 reads CASSSKNTEAFF. The DNA for the CDR3 is TGCGCCAGCAGCTCTAAGAACACTGAAGCTTTCTTT.

The rearrangement uses TRBV7-9 and TRBJ2-3; 9 nucleotides match TRBD2. CDR3 length: 15 amino acids. Trimming took 2 bases from V and 8 from J; bases not matched to a gene: 8. Germline lookup yields CDR1 SEHNR and CDR2 FQNEAQ (reference sequence). In nucleotides, the CDR3 is TGTGCCAGCAGCTTATCTAGCGGGATGACGGGTACGCAGTATTTT. Amino acid sequence: CASSLSSGMTGTQYF.

In DNA, the CDR3 is TGTGCCAGCAGTCGTAAAGCGGGAGCGCTAGATACGCAGTATTTT. Encoded protein: CASSRKAGALDTQYF. This chain joins TRBV28 and TRBJ2-3; the match to TRBD2 covers 8 bases. The CDR3 has 15 amino acids. Germline values: CDR1 MDHEN, CDR2 SYDVKM. V lost 5 bases and J lost 5; bases outside the gene matches: 9.

The V gene is TRBV5-4, the J gene TRBJ2-7, with TRBD2 as a possible D gene (5 bases). V gave up 4 bases and J gave up 2 bases, with 13 bases separating them. CDR1 is SGHNT and CDR2 is YYREEE in the germline V gene (reference sequence). The CDR3 length is 14 residues. The CDR3 coding sequence is TGTGCCAGCAGCCTCGGACGGGATACCTACGAGCAGTACTTC. Translated, it gives CASSLGRDTYEQYF.

The V gene is TRBV18, the J gene TRBJ2-3; the D gene is possibly TRBD2 (5 bases). The CDR3 length is 15 residues. The V and J ends lost 2 bases and 2 bases respectively, with 11 bases between them. The germline gives CDR1 KGHSH, CDR2 LQKENI. The chain's CDR3 is CASSPGLIFTDTQYF. The DNA for the CDR3 is TGTGCCAGCTCACCAGGACTGATTTTCACAGATACGCAGTATTTT.

The chain joins TRBV29-1 to TRBJ1-4, with 7 positions matching TRBD1. With V trimmed by 5 bases and J by 7 bases, 7 bases remained unmatched. The CDR3 consists of 13 residues. CDR1 is SQVTM and CDR2 is ANQGSEA in the germline V gene. The CDR3 is CSVRTGGGEKLFF. In DNA, the CDR3 is TGCAGCGTTAGGACAGGAGGAGGTGAAAAACTGTTTTTT.

The J gene is TRBJ2-1, the V gene TRBV28; D is possibly TRBD2 (6 bases). Germline-derived CDR1 and CDR2 are MDHEN and SYDVKM. This CDR3 spans 16 amino acids. Trimming pared 2 bases from V and 0 bases from J, leaving 11 bases between. The CDR3 is CASSLAGTASYNEQFF. The CDR3 DNA reads as TGTGCCAGCAGTTTAGCCGGGACTGCCTCCTACAATGAGCAGTTCTTC.

The chain carries TRBV30 and TRBJ2-3, with 13 nucleotides matching TRBD2. Trimming took 4 bases from V and 6 from J; bases not matched to a gene: 4. Germline V CDR1 and CDR2: GTSNPN, SVGIG (reference sequence). The CDR3 runs to 14 residues. DNA of the CDR3: TGTGCCTGGATAACTAGCGGGGGGGAGGATACGCAGTATTTT. Translating gives CAWITSGGEDTQYF.

This chain connects TRBV12-3 or TRBV12-4 to TRBJ1-1; D remains unclear. The CDR3 loop spans 13 amino acids. V shed 9 bases and J shed 1 base, with 12 bases lying between them. The CDR3 loop is CASREAGNTEAFF. The CDR3 DNA reads as TGTGCCAGTAGGGAGGCGGGGAACACTGAAGCTTTCTTT.

The chain has TRBV11-2 and TRBJ1-4; D is possibly TRBD1 (5 bases). The CDR3 runs to 15 residues. Trimming took 3 bases from V and 4 from J, leaving 12 bases between them. Germline values: CDR1 SGHAT, CDR2 FQNNGV. The CDR3 DNA reads TGTGCCAGCAGCTTTTCAGGGATATTTAATGAAAAACTGTTTTTT. As protein: CASSFSGIFNEKLFF.